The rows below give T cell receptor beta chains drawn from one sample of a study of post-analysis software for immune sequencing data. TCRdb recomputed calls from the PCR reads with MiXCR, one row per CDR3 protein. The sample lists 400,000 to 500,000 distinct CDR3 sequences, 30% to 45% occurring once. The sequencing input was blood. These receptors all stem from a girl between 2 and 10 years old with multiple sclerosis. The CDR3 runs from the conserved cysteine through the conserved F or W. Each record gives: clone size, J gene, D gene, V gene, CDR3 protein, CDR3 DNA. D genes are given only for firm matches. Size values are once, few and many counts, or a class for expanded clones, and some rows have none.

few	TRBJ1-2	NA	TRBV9	CASSPQQATGYTF	TGTGCCAGCAGCCCACAACAAGCCACCGGCTACACCTTC
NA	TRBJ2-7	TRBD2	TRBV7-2	CASSLVTSGTHEQYF	TGTGCCAGCAGCTTAGTTACCAGCGGGACCCACGAGCAGTACTTC
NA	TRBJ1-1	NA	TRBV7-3	CASSPRILDRATEAFF	TGTGCCAGCAGCCCCCGAATCCTAGACAGAGCCACTGAAGCTTTCTTT
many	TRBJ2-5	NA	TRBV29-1	CSVDISGLQETQYF	TGCAGCGTCGATATTAGCGGTTTACAAGAGACCCAGTACTTC
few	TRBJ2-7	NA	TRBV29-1	CSVGGHYEQYF	TGCAGCGTTGGTGGACACTACGAGCAGTACTTC
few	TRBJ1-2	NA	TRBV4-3	CASSQAQGSYGYTF	TGCGCCAGCAGCCAAGCCCAGGGAAGCTATGGCTACACCTTC
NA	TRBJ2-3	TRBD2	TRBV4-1	CASSPRELAGTDTQYF	TGCGCCAGCAGCCCCCGCGAACTAGCGGGGACAGATACGCAGTATTTT
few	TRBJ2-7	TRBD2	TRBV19	CASSAAGMTTYEQYF	TGTGCCAGTAGTGCAGCGGGAATGACAACCTACGAGCAGTACTTC
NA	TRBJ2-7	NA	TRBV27	CASSLKLSPFEQYF	TGTGCCAGCAGTTTAAAACTTTCCCCCTTCGAGCAGTACTTC
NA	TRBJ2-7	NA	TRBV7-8	CASSLDSSTYNEQYF	TGTGCCAGCAGTCTTGATAGCAGCACCTACAATGAGCAGTACTTC
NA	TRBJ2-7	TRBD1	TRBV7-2	CASSLQGAPYEQYF	TGTGCCAGCAGCTTACAGGGGGCCCCCTACGAGCAGTACTTC
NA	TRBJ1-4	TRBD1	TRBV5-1	CASSVTGGNEKLFF	TGCGCCAGCAGCGTTACAGGGGGCAATGAAAAACTGTTTTTT
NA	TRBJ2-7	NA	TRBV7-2	CASSLEGVGPYEQYF	TGTGCCAGCAGCTTAGAGGGGGTAGGGCCCTACGAGCAGTACTTC
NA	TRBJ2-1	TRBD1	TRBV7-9	CANRGVSGSSYNEQFF	TGTGCCAACAGGGGGGTTAGCGGCAGCTCCTACAATGAGCAGTTCTTC
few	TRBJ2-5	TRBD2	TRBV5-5	CASSHWSSGGTQYF	TGTGCCAGCAGCCACTGGTCTAGCGGGGGGACCCAGTACTTC
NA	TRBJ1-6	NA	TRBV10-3	CAISDRPVPLHF	TGTGCCATCAGTGACAGGCCAGTACCCCTCCACTTT
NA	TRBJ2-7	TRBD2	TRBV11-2	CASKTSGRVVGSEQYF	TGTGCCAGCAAAACTAGCGGGAGAGTTGTTGGAAGCGAGCAGTACTTC
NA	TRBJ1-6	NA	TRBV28	CAGGNSPLHF	TGTGCCGGAGGTAATTCACCCCTCCACTTT
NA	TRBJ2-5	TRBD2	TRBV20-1	CSALAAGGETQYF	TGCAGTGCCCTAGCGGCAGGAGGGGAGACCCAGTACTTC
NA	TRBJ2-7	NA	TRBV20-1	CSVPGRSYEQYF	TGCAGTGTCCCGGGTCGATCCTACGAGCAGTACTTC
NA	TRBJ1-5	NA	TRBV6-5	CASSYGGTQPQHF	TGTGCCAGCAGTTACGGGGGCACGCAGCCCCAGCATTTT
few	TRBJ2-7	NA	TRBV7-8	CASSPRTALHEQYF	TGTGCCAGCAGCCCTCGGACCGCTCTCCACGAGCAGTACTTC
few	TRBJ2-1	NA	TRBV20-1	CSATPYNEQFF	TGCAGTGCCACCCCCTACAATGAGCAGTTCTTC
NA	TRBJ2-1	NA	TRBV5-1	CASSPRTRSEQFF	TGCGCCAGCAGCCCCCGAACCCGGAGTGAGCAGTTCTTC
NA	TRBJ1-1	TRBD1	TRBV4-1	CASSLWDRTSMNTEAFF	TGCGCCAGCAGCCTTTGGGACAGGACCAGCATGAACACTGAAGCTTTCTTT
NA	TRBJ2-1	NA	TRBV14	CASSQDRYPALTYNEQFF	TGTGCCAGCAGCCAAGATCGGTATCCAGCGCTAACCTACAATGAGCAGTTCTTC
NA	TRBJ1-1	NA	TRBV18	CASSPPADTEAFF	TGTGCCAGCTCACCACCGGCAGACACTGAAGCTTTCTTT
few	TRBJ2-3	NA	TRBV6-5	CASRVVTGADTQYF	TGTGCCAGCAGGGTAGTGACCGGTGCAGATACGCAGTATTTT
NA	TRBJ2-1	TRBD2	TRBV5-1	CASSLRTSPYNEQFF	TGCGCCAGCAGCCTACGGACTAGCCCCTACAATGAGCAGTTCTTC
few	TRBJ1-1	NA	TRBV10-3	CAISEPGKRTEAFF	TGTGCCATCAGTGAGCCAGGGAAGCGTACTGAAGCTTTCTTT
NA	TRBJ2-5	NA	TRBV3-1	CASSQDHVIGETQYF	TGTGCCAGCAGCCAAGATCATGTTATCGGAGAGACCCAGTACTTC
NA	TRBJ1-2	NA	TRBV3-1	CASSQLGADYGYTF	TGTGCCAGCAGCCAGCTCGGGGCCGACTATGGCTACACCTTC
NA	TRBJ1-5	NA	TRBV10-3	CAISEWAAQSNQPQHF	TGTGCCATCAGTGAGTGGGCGGCTCAAAGCAATCAGCCCCAGCATTTT
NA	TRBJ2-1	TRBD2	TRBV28	CASSPQSGRYYNEQFF	TGTGCCAGCAGTCCTCAAAGCGGGAGGTACTACAATGAGCAGTTCTTC
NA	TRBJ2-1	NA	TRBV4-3	CASSLIAAPGDNEQFF	TGCGCCAGCAGCCTAATAGCGGCGCCGGGGGACAATGAGCAGTTCTTC
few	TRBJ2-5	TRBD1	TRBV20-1	CSAALDRAKAQYF	TGCAGTGCTGCCTTGGACAGGGCGAAGGCCCAGTACTTC
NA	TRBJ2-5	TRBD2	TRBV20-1	CSATGLAGGETQYF	TGCAGTGCTACGGGACTAGCGGGAGGAGAGACCCAGTACTTC
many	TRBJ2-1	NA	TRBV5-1	CASSRGAYNEQFF	TGCGCCAGCAGCCGCGGGGCTTACAATGAGCAGTTCTTC
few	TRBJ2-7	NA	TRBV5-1	CASSLAYFPGYEQYF	TGCGCCAGCAGCTTGGCCTATTTCCCAGGCTACGAGCAGTACTTC
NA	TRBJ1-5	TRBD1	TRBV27	CASSLGTGGIDQPQHF	TGTGCCAGCAGTTTAGGGACAGGGGGTATTGATCAGCCCCAGCATTTT
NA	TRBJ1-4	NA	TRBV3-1	CASSQLPGTNHEKLFF	TGTGCCAGCAGCCAACTCCCCGGGACCAACCATGAAAAACTGTTTTTT
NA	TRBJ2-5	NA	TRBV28	CASSLFSQSKRETQYF	TGTGCCAGCAGTTTATTCTCGCAGTCAAAGAGGGAGACCCAGTACTTC
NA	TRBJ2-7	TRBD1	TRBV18	CASSPDRPPLEQYF	TGTGCCAGCTCACCGGACAGGCCTCCCCTCGAGCAGTACTTC
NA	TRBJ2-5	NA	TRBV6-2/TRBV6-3	CASSYRGKETQYF	TGTGCCAGCAGTTACAGGGGTAAAGAGACCCAGTACTTC
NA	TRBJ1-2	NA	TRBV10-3	CAIRDTEVYGYTF	TGTGCCATCAGGGATACAGAGGTCTATGGCTACACCTTC
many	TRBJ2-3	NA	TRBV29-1	CSVEVIELDTQYF	TGCAGCGTTGAAGTTATAGAATTAGATACGCAGTATTTT
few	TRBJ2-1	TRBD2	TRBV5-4	CASSSGLDNEQFF	TGTGCCAGCAGCTCGGGACTAGATAATGAGCAGTTCTTC
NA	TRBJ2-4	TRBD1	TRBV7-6	CASSLGRQGDGYGQYF	TGTGCCAGCAGCTTAGGCCGCCAGGGGGATGGATACGGGCAGTACTTC
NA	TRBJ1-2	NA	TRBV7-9	CASSGREQGGGYTF	TGTGCCAGCAGCGGAAGGGAACAGGGAGGAGGCTACACCTTC
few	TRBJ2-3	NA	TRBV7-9	CASSLSTAGDTQYF	TGTGCCAGCAGCTTAAGCACGGCCGGAGATACGCAGTATTTT
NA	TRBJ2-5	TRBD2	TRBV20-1	CSLLALYQETQYF	TGCAGTTTACTAGCGCTATACCAAGAGACCCAGTACTTC
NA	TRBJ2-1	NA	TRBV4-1	CASSPIDSSSYNEQFF	TGCGCCAGCAGCCCAATAGACAGCAGCTCCTACAATGAGCAGTTCTTC
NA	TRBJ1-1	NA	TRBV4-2	CASSPTPSGAGKMNTEAFF	TGTGCCAGCAGCCCCACTCCGAGCGGGGCAGGAAAGATGAACACTGAAGCTTTCTTT
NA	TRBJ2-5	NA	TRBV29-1	CSVQRVGREETQYF	TGCAGCGTCCAACGGGTTGGCAGGGAGGAGACCCAGTACTTC
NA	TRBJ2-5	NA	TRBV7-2	CASGTHNRASQETQYF	TGTGCCAGCGGGACCCACAACAGGGCTTCCCAAGAGACCCAGTACTTC